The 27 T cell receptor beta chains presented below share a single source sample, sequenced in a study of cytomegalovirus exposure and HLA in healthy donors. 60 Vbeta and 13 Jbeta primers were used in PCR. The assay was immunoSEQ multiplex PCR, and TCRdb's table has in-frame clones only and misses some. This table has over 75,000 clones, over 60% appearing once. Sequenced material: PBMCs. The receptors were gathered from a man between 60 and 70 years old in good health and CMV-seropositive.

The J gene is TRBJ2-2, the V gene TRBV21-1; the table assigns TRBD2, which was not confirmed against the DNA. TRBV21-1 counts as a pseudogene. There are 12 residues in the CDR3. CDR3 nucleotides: TGTGCCAGCATCCCTAAGATGGGGGAGCTGTTTTTT. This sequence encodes CASIPKMGELFF.

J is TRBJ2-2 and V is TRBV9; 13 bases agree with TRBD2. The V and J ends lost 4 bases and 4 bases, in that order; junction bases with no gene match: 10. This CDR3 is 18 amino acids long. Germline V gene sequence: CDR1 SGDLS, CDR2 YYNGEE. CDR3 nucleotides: TGTGCCAGCAGCCCCAGGACTAGCGGGGGAAGGGGCACCGGGGAGCTGTTTTTT. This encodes CASSPRTSGGRGTGELFF.

The CDR3 DNA follows: TGTGCCAGCAACCTTCCGGGACAGAATTCACCCCTCCACTTT. Translated, it gives CASNLPGQNSPLHF. The chain employs TRBV2 and TRBJ1-6; 7 nucleotides align to TRBD1. CDR1 is SNHLY and CDR2 is FYNNEI in the germline V gene. The V gene end was trimmed by 7 bases and the J gene end by 7 bases; junction bases not matched to a gene: 7. The CDR3 has 14 residues. Variable domain in full (rest from reference TRBV2 and TRBJ1-6): EPEVTQTPSHQVTQMGQEVILRCVPISNHLYFYWYRQILGQKVEFLVSFYNNEISEKSEIFDDQFSVERPDGSNFTLKIRSTKLEDSAMYFCASNLPGQNSPLHFGNGTRLTVT.

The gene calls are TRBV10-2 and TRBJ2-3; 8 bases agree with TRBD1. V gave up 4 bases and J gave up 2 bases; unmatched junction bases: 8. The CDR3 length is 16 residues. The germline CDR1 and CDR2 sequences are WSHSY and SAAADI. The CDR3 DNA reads TGCGCCAGCAGTGTTGTCGGACAGGGACCCACAGATACGCAGTATTTT. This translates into CASSVVGQGPTDTQYF.

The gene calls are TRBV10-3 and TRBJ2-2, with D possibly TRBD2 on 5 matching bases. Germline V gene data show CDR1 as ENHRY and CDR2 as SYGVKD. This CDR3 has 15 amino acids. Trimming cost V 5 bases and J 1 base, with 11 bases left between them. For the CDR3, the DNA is TGTGCCATCAGTTCAGCGGCAGGGAACACCGGGGAGCTGTTTTTT. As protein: CAISSAAGNTGELFF.

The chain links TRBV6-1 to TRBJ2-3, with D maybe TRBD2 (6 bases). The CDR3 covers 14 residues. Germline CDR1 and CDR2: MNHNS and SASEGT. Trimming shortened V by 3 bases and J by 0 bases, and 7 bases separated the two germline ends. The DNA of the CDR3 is TGTGCCAGCAGTGACGGGGGAAGCACAGATACGCAGTATTTT. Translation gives CASSDGGSTDTQYF.

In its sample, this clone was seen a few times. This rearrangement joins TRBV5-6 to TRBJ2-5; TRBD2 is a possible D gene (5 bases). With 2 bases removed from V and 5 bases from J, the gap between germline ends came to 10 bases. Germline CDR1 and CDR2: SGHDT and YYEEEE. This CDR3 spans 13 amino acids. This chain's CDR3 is CASSFVSGETQYF. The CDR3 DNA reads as TGTGCCAGCAGCTTTGTCTCGGGGGAGACCCAGTACTTC. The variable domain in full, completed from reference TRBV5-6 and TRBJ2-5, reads DAGVTQSPTHLIKTRGQQVTLRCSPKSGHDTVSWYQQALGQGPQFIFQYYEEEERQRGNFPDRFSGHQFPNYSSELNVNALLLGDSALYLCASSFVSGETQYFGPGTRLLVL.

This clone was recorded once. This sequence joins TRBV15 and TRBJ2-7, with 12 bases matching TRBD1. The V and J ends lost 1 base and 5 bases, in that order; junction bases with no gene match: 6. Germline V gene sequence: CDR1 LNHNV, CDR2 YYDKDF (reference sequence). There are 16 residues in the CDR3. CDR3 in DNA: TGTGCCACCAGCAGAGGGACGGGACAGGGGGCCCACGAGCAGTACTTC. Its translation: CATSRGTGQGAHEQYF.

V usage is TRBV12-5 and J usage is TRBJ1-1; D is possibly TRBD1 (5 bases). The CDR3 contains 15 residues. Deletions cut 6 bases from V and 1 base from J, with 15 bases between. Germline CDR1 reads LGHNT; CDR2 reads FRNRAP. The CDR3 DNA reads TGTGCTAGTGGCCTGGCCCTTAGGGGGAACACTGAAGCTTTCTTT. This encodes CASGLALRGNTEAFF.

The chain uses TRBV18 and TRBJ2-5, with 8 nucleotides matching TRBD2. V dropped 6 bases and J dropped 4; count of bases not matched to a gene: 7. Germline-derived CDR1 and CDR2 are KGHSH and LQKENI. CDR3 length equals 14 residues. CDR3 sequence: CASSGGTSGETQYF. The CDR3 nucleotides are TGTGCCAGCTCGGGCGGAACTAGCGGAGAGACCCAGTACTTC.

The CDR3 loop reads CASSLVQGAVKLFF. DNA of the CDR3: TGTGCCAGCAGCTTAGTACAGGGGGCGGTAAAACTGTTTTTT. This rearrangement joins TRBV11-2 to TRBJ1-4; 9 bases fit TRBD1. The length of the CDR3 is 14 residues. Germline assignment: CDR1 SGHAT and CDR2 FQNNGV. V was clipped by 1 base and J by 10 bases; unmatched bases: 4.

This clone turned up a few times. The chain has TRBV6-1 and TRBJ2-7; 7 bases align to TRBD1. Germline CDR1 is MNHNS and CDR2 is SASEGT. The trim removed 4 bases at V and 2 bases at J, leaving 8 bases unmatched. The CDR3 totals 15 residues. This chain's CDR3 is CASSGMTGPPYEQYF. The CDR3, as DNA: TGTGCCAGCAGTGGAATGACAGGGCCCCCCTACGAGCAGTACTTC.

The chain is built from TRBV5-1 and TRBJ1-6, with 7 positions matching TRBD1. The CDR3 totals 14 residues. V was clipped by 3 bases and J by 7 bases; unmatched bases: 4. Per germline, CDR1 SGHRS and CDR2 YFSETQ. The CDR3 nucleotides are TGCGCCAGCAGCTCAAACAGGGGAAATTCACCCCTCCACTTT. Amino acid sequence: CASSSNRGNSPLHF.

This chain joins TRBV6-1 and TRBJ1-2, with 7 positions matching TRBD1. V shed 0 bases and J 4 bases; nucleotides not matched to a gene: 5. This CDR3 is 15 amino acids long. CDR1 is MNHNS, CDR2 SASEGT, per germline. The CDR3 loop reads CASSEAGTAGYGYTF. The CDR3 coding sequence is TGTGCCAGCAGTGAAGCTGGGACAGCTGGCTATGGCTACACCTTC.

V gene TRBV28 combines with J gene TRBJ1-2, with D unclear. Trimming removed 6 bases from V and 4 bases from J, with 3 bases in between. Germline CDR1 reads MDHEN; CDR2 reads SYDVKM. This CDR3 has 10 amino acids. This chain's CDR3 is CASRAYGYTF. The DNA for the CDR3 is TGTGCCAGCAGAGCCTATGGCTACACCTTC.

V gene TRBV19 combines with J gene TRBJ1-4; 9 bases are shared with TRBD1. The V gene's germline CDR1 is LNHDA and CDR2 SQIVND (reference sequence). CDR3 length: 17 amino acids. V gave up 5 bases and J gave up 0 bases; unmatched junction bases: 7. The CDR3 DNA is TGTGCCAGTAGTTTTGGACAGGGGACTGCAACTAATGAAAAACTGTTTTTT. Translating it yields CASSFGQGTATNEKLFF.

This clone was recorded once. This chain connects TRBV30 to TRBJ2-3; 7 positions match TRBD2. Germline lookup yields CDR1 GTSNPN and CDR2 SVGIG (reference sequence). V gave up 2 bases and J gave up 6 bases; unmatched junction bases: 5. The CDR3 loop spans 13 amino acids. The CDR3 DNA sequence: TGTGCCTGGAGTAGCGGGGCCAGCGATACGCAGTATTTT. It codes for CAWSSGASDTQYF.

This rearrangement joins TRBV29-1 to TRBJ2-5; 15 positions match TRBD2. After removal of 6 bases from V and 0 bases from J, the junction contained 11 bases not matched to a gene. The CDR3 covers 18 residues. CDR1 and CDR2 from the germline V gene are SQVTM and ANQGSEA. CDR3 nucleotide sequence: TGCAGCGTCAGACCGGGACTAGCGGGAGGAGCGTACCAAGAGACCCAGTACTTC. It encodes CSVRPGLAGGAYQETQYF.

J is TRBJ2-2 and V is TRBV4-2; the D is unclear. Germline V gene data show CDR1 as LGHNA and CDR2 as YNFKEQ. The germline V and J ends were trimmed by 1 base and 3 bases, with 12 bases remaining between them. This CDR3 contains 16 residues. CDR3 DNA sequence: TGTGCCAGCAGCCAAGTCGGGTTTGTGGACACCGGGGAGCTGTTTTTT. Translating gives CASSQVGFVDTGELFF.

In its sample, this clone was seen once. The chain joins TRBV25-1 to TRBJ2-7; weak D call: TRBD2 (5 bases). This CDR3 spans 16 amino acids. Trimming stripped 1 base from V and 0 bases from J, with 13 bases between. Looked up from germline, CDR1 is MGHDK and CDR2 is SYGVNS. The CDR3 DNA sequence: TGTGCCAGCAGTGAATTGGGGTCGGGGAACTCCTACGAGCAGTACTTC. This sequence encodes CASSELGSGNSYEQYF.

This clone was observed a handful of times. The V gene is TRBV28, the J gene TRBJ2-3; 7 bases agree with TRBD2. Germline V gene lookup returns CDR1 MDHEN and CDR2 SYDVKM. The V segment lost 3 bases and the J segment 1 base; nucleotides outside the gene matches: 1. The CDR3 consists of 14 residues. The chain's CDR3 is CASSFLAGTDTQYF. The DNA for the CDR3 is TGTGCCAGCAGTTTTCTAGCGGGCACAGATACGCAGTATTTT. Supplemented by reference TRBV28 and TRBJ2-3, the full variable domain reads DVKVTQSSRYLVKRTGEKVFLECVQDMDHENMFWYRQDPGLGLRLIYFSYDVKMKEKGDIPEGYSVSREKKERFSLILESASTNQTSMYLCASSFLAGTDTQYFGPGTRLTVL.

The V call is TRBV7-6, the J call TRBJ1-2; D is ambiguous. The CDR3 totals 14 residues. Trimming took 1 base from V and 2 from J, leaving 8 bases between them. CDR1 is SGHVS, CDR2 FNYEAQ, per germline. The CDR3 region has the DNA TGTGCCAGCAGCTTAGGCGCAGGAAACTATGGCTACACCTTC. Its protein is CASSLGAGNYGYTF. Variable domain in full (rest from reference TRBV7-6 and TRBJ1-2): GAGVSQSPRYKVTKRGQDVALRCDPISGHVSLYWYRQALGQGPEFLTYFNYEAQQDKSGLPNDRFSAERPEGSISTLTIQRTEQRDSAMYRCASSLGAGNYGYTFGSGTRLTVV.

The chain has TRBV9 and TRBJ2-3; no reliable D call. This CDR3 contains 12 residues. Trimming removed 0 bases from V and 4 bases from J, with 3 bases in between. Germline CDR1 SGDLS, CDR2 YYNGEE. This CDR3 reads CASSVGPDTQYF. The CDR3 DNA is TGTGCCAGCAGCGTAGGGCCAGATACGCAGTATTTT.

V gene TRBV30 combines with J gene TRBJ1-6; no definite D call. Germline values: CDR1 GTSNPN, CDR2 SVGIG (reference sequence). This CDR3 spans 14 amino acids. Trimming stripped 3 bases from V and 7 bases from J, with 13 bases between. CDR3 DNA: TGTGCCTGGAGAACAACCGCCCTCAATTCACCCCTCCACTTT. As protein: CAWRTTALNSPLHF.

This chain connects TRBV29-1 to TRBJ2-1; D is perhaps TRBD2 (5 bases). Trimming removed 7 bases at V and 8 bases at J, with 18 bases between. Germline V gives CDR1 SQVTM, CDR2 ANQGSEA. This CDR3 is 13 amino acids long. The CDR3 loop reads CSARLTGWHEQFF. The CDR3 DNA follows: TGCAGCGCCCGGTTAACGGGGTGGCATGAGCAGTTCTTC.

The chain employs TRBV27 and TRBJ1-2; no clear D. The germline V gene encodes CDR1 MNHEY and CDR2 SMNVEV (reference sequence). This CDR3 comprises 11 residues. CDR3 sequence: CASKDYYGYTF. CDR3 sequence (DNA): TGTGCATCGAAGGACTACTATGGCTACACCTTC.

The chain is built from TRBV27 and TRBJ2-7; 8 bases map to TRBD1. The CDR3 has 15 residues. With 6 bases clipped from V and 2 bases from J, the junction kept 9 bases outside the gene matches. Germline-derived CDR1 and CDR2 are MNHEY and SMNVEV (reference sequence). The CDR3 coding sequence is TGTGCCAGCAGCCCCGCAGGGGGCAGGACCTACGAGCAGTACTTC. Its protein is CASSPAGGRTYEQYF.